This entry features one T cell receptor (beta chain) sequence. Germline assignment: CDR1 SGDLS and CDR2 YYNGEE. V gave up 2 bases and J gave up 0 bases; unmatched junction bases: 10. This CDR3 comprises 17 residues. The data derive from a study of blood T cell repertoires in COVID-19. Participants, 18 to 89 years old, spanned fewer than 25 US areas. Donors of Cohort 3 who recovered were those that had two negative PCRs, clearance, or symptom resolution. The protocol was immunoSEQ multiplex PCR, while the TCRdb copy is restricted to in-frame clones and leaves out a portion. The repertoire holds around 140,000 clones, with roughly 79% as singletons.

The chain links TRBV9 to TRBJ2-7; TRBD1 matches at 8 bases. The sequence came from a woman between 50 and 59 years old who had recovered from COVID-19. Sequencing used PBMCs or T cells enriched from blood (not recorded which). CDR3 coding DNA: TGTGCCAGCAGCGTTGGACAGGGCCCTCTTACCTCCTACGAGCAGTACTTC. This sequence encodes CASSVGQGPLTSYEQYF.